Each of the 25 T cell receptor beta chains below was sequenced from the same sample in a study of blood T cell repertoires in COVID-19 (dated by TCRdb to 2018 to 2020). Preparation of the library involved the immunoSEQ multiplex PCR assay. In TCRdb, the immuneACCESS table is reduced to in-frame sequences with V and J assigned. These tables do not hold every clone; where another copy was compared, an unresolved V gene accounts for under half, and the others remain unexplained. The table for this sample lists about 250,000 clones; roughly 84% of them were counted only once. Approximately 4.4% of the sample is in the top ten clones. Sequenced: peripheral blood. These receptors were obtained from a man aged 45 to 65 with active or convalescent COVID-19.

The chain links TRBV24-1 to TRBJ2-5; 12 bases match TRBD2. The CDR3 totals 15 residues. Trimming removed 4 bases from V and 6 bases from J; junction bases left unmatched: 5. The germline gives CDR1 KGHDR, CDR2 SFDVKD. The CDR3: CATSEALAGGQTQYF. The DNA for the CDR3 is TGTGCCACCAGTGAAGCACTAGCGGGGGGCCAGACCCAGTACTTC.

This clone was seen more than once but under ten times. CDR3 nucleotide sequence: TGTGCCAGCAGCTTACAGGGGGCAAGTAGCGAGCAGTACTTC. Encoded protein: CASSLQGASSEQYF. The V and J genes are TRBV5-4 and TRBJ2-7, with TRBD1 identical over 9 bases. V gave up 2 bases and J gave up 6 bases; unmatched junction bases: 6. Germline V gene lookup returns CDR1 SGHNT and CDR2 YYREEE (reference sequence). The CDR3 runs 14 residues.

The rearrangement uses TRBV2 and TRBJ2-2, with D tentatively TRBD1 (6 bases). The CDR3 is made up of 14 amino acids. Trimming took off 4 bases at V and 0 bases at J, with 6 bases between the two ends. The germline V gene encodes CDR1 SNHLY and CDR2 FYNNEI. Written as DNA, the CDR3 is TGTGCCAGCAGTGGGACAGCGAACACCGGGGAGCTGTTTTTT. This gives the protein CASSGTANTGELFF.

This chain links TRBV2 with TRBJ2-2, with 14 bases aligning to TRBD2. The CDR3 has 16 residues. The V gene's germline CDR1 is SNHLY and CDR2 FYNNEI. Germline trimming cut 6 bases from V and 5 bases from J; bases unmatched to any gene: 5. In DNA form, the CDR3 reads TGTGCCAGCAGCGCCGGGACTAGCGGGGGAACCGGGGAGCTGTTTTTT. Encoded protein: CASSAGTSGGTGELFF.

The V gene is TRBV9, the J gene TRBJ1-2; TRBD1 matches 7 bases. The CDR3 is made up of 14 amino acids. Trimming removed 2 bases from V and 2 bases from J; junction bases left unmatched: 3. Germline CDR1 SGDLS, CDR2 YYNGEE. The CDR3 region is CASSVRQGNYGYTF. Here the CDR3 DNA reads TGTGCCAGCAGCGTGCGACAGGGAAACTATGGCTACACCTTC.

This clone was counted once. The chain links TRBV7-9 to TRBJ1-5; D gene uncertain. Germline loops: CDR1 SEHNR, CDR2 FQNEAQ (reference sequence). V was trimmed by 0 bases and J by 3 bases, leaving 12 bases between them. CDR3 length: 16 residues. The CDR3 sequence: CASSLALGRVNQPQHF. CDR3 nucleotide sequence: TGTGCCAGCAGCTTAGCACTCGGGAGGGTCAATCAGCCCCAGCATTTT.

The chain carries TRBV7-3 and TRBJ2-1; TRBD1 is a possible D gene (6 bases). In germline, CDR1 is SGHTA, CDR2 FQGTGA. CDR3 size: 15 residues. Trimming took off 0 bases at V and 5 bases at J, with 11 bases between the two ends. The CDR3 loop is CASSLTGAWDNEQFF. DNA of the CDR3: TGTGCCAGCAGCTTAACGGGGGCCTGGGACAATGAGCAGTTCTTC. The whole variable domain, remainder taken from reference TRBV7-3 and TRBJ2-1, is GAGVSQTPSNKVTEKGKYVELRCDPISGHTALYWYRQSLGQGPEFLIYFQGTGAADDSGLPNDRFFAVRPEGSVSTLKIQRTERGDSAVYLCASSLTGAWDNEQFFGPGTRLTVL.

V gene TRBV19 combines with J gene TRBJ2-5; tentatively, D is TRBD1 (6 bases). The CDR3 length is 16 residues. Germline assignment: CDR1 LNHDA and CDR2 SQIVND (reference sequence). V shed 2 bases and J shed 1 base, with 14 bases lying between them. DNA of the CDR3: TGTGCCAGTAGTATAAGGGGGATCTCGGGCCAAGAGACCCAGTACTTC. Amino acids: CASSIRGISGQETQYF.

This clone has more than one count but fewer than ten. The gene calls are TRBV5-8 and TRBJ1-2; no definite D call. The V and J ends lost 0 bases and 6 bases respectively, with 15 bases between them. The CDR3 is 15 residues long. Germline values: CDR1 SGHTS, CDR2 YDEGEE. In nucleotides, the CDR3 is TGTGCCAGCAGCTTGGCCATCGCACGAGTTCATGGCTACACCTTC. It encodes CASSLAIARVHGYTF.

The chain uses TRBV2 and TRBJ1-5; D possibly corresponds to TRBD1 (6 bases). Germline V gives CDR1 SNHLY, CDR2 FYNNEI. Deletions cut 0 bases from V and 4 bases from J, with 13 bases between. The CDR3 totals 16 residues. CDR3: CASSEALRTVNQPQHF. CDR3 DNA: TGTGCCAGCAGTGAAGCGCTTCGGACAGTAAATCAGCCCCAGCATTTT.

This clone was seen once. The rearrangement links TRBV27 to TRBJ2-7, with D perhaps TRBD1 (5 bases). V lost 6 bases to trimming and J lost 2 bases, with 14 bases between them. The CDR3 extends over 14 amino acids. Per germline, CDR1 MNHEY and CDR2 SMNVEV (reference sequence). In DNA form, the CDR3 reads TGTGCCAGCAGAGGGGCAGTGACCACCTACGAGCAGTACTTC. Its translation is CASRGAVTTYEQYF.

The chain carries TRBV6-5 and TRBJ2-3; no firm D call. Germline values: CDR1 MNHEY, CDR2 SVGAGI. CDR3 length: 14 amino acids. V lost 7 bases and J lost 2, with 13 bases in between. The chain's CDR3 is CASTLTLPTDTQYF. The DNA for the CDR3 is TGTGCCAGCACTCTTACTCTACCCACAGATACGCAGTATTTT.

The V gene is TRBV6-1, the J gene TRBJ1-2; D perhaps matches TRBD1 (6 bases). V shed 4 bases and J shed 8 bases, with 29 bases lying between them. The CDR3 sequence is 18 residues long. Germline V gives CDR1 MNHNS, CDR2 SASEGT. The CDR3 bases are TGTGCCAGCAGTGCGCTCGGACAGCAGAAAACGCTACTAAGCGGCTACACCTTC. Residues: CASSALGQQKTLLSGYTF.

The V call is TRBV29-1, the J call TRBJ1-1; D is perhaps TRBD1 (5 bases). CDR1 is SQVTM and CDR2 is ANQGSEA in the germline V gene. Trimming cost V 1 base and J 4 bases, with 13 bases left between them. The CDR3 loop spans 14 amino acids. The CDR3 is CSVEGAGLGTEAFF. The CDR3 DNA sequence: TGCAGCGTTGAAGGGGCAGGGCTGGGCACTGAAGCTTTCTTT.

This chain joins TRBV30 and TRBJ1-5; D unresolved. Germline values: CDR1 GTSNPN, CDR2 SVGIG (reference sequence). The CDR3 has 15 residues. V dropped 0 bases and J dropped 9 bases, with 18 bases sitting between them. DNA of the CDR3: TGTGCCTGGAGTGTTTCGGGGATTGTGAGTGGGCCCCAGCATTTT. It specifies CAWSVSGIVSGPQHF.

The chain links TRBV7-3 to TRBJ2-3, with TRBD2 as a possible D gene (5 bases). The CDR3 sequence is 14 residues long. V lost 3 bases to trimming and J lost 8 bases, with 15 bases between them. Germline values: CDR1 SGHTA, CDR2 FQGTGA. The CDR3 sequence is CASSFEPLGGTQYF. In nucleotides, the CDR3 is TGTGCCAGCAGCTTCGAGCCACTAGGAGGTACGCAGTATTTT.

The chain carries TRBV28 and TRBJ2-7; 11 bases are a match to TRBD2. Germline CDR1 MDHEN, CDR2 SYDVKM. This CDR3 is built from 15 residues. V gave up 2 bases and J gave up 4 bases; unmatched junction bases: 4. The CDR3 region has the DNA TGTGCCAGCAGTTTAGTGGCTAGCGGGGGGTACGAGCAGTACTTC. Its protein product is CASSLVASGGYEQYF.

The chain recombines TRBV6-5 with TRBJ1-6; D is possibly TRBD1 (6 bases). The V end was cut by 2 bases, the J end by 6 bases, with 14 bases between. The CDR3 sequence is 16 residues long. Germline V gives CDR1 MNHEY, CDR2 SVGAGI. The CDR3 spells CASSYEGGRGNSPLHF. As DNA, the CDR3 is TGTGCCAGCAGTTACGAAGGGGGTCGGGGTAATTCACCCCTCCACTTT.

The chain uses TRBV5-8 and TRBJ1-5, with a weak D call TRBD1 (5 bases). Per germline, CDR1 SGHTS and CDR2 YDEGEE. The CDR3 has 13 amino acids. Trimming cost V 5 bases and J 5 bases, with 11 bases left between them. CDR3 in DNA: TGTGCCAGCAGTCGAACCAGGGATCAGCCCCAGCATTTT. Translation gives CASSRTRDQPQHF.

Regarding this clone: The limits of the CDR3 on the DNA are not certain, so only TCRdb's listed CDR3 is given. Here the CDR3 reads CASSSSDRFEQYF. The V call is TRBV6-5, the J call TRBJ2-7; TRBD1, the D gene given by the table, was not confirmed from the DNA. The CDR3 numbers 13 amino acids, ends counted. The germline V gene encodes CDR1 MNHEY and CDR2 SVGAGI.

The chain links TRBV7-9 to TRBJ1-2; 8 bases map to TRBD1. In germline, CDR1 is SEHNR, CDR2 FQNEAQ (reference sequence). The ends lost 0 bases at V and 7 bases at J; junction bases unmatched: 7. The CDR3 length is 15 residues. The CDR3, as DNA: TGTGCCAGCAGCTTAGCTGCAGGGGGCTCATTTGGCTACACCTTC. This codes for CASSLAAGGSFGYTF.

J is TRBJ1-5 and V is TRBV11-2, with 8 bases fitting TRBD1. J gave up 2 bases and V 6 bases, and 6 bases lay outside the gene matches. CDR1 and CDR2 from the germline V gene are SGHAT and FQNNGV. The CDR3 runs to 15 residues. The CDR3 sequence: CASSPDRDGNQPQHF. The CDR3 DNA follows: TGTGCCAGCAGTCCGGACAGGGACGGCAATCAGCCCCAGCATTTT.

This chain joins TRBV10-3 and TRBJ1-1, with D tentatively TRBD1 (5 bases). Trimming left V 0 bases short and J 1 base short, with 15 bases between. The CDR3 contains 17 residues. The germline gives CDR1 ENHRY, CDR2 SYGVKD. CDR3 coding DNA: TGTGCCATCAGTGAGTCGACTCAGGGCAGACCGAACACTGAAGCTTTCTTT. The encoded protein is CAISESTQGRPNTEAFF.

The chain links TRBV6-1 to TRBJ2-7; possible D gene TRBD2, 6 bases. The V end lost 3 bases, the J end lost 7 bases, and 13 bases lay between the germline ends. This CDR3 contains 13 residues. Per the germline V gene, CDR1 is MNHNS and CDR2 is SASEGT. As DNA, the CDR3 is TGTGCCAGCAGTGACGGTGGGAGGTGGGAGCAGTACTTC. Protein sequence: CASSDGGRWEQYF.

This chain joins TRBV19 and TRBJ1-6, with 9 bases that match TRBD1. The V and J ends lost 6 bases and 14 bases, in that order; junction bases with no gene match: 11. The germline gives CDR1 LNHDA, CDR2 SQIVND (reference sequence). This CDR3 has 14 residues. CDR3 DNA sequence: TGTGCCAGTAGCCCGGACAGGGGAGTTGGGACCCTCCACTTT. Protein: CASSPDRGVGTLHF.